The rows below give T cell receptor beta chains drawn from one sample of a study of metastatic and nonmetastatic thyroid tumors. Via MiXCR, TCRdb re-called the PCR reads. The sample lists over 9,000 clones, 12% occurring once. The sequenced sample was blood. The receptors were sampled from a female donor with papillary thyroid cancer or a benign thyroid nodule (not recorded which). Some clones in this sample may be carry-over from other donors' samples. Each CDR3 is given with its conserved first and last residue. Fields, in order: V gene, CDR3 length, D gene, J gene, clone size, CDR3 protein, CDR3 DNA. A D gene is named only where the DNA matches it firmly. Rows may omit the clone size; those that give it use once, few, many or a size class.

>TRBV9|14|TRBD1|TRBJ2-7|medium-sized
CASSLGTGTYEQYF
TGTGCCAGCAGCCTCGGGACAGGGACCTACGAGCAGTACTTC
>TRBV10-3|14|-|TRBJ1-1|many
CATGRTDRNTEAFF
TGTGCCACCGGGAGGACAGATAGGAACACTGAAGCTTTCTTT
>TRBV6-1|16|TRBD1|TRBJ1-5|-
CASSEGQGIDNQPVHF
TGTGCCAGCAGTGAAGGACAGGGGATCGACAATCAGCCCGTGCATTTT
>TRBV9|14|-|TRBJ2-2|-
CASSVEGVAGELFF
TGTGCCAGCAGCGTAGAGGGGGTGGCCGGGGAGCTGTTTTTT
>TRBV6-1|14|-|TRBJ2-1|many
CASHSLIGYNEQFF
TGTGCCAGCCACAGTTTAATTGGCTACAATGAGCAGTTCTTC
>TRBV11-2|16|-|TRBJ2-2|-
CASSSRQALNTRELFF
TGTGCCAGTAGCTCCCGACAGGCACTGAACACCAGGGAGCTGTTTTTT
>TRBV7-4|20|-|TRBJ1-1|many
CASSLVGVMGAATLDTEAFF
TGTGCCAGCAGCTTAGTAGGGGTAATGGGGGCCGCAACTCTGGACACTGAAGCTTTCTTT
>TRBV20-1|17|TRBD2|TRBJ2-1|-
CSARGGTSGWDYNEQFF
TGCAGTGCTAGAGGGGGAACTAGCGGGTGGGATTACAATGAGCAGTTCTTC
>TRBV6-4|15|-|TRBJ2-6|many
CASSDRGSGANVLTF
TGTGCCAGCAGTGACCGGGGCTCTGGGGCCAACGTCCTGACTTTC
>TRBV29-1|13|-|TRBJ2-1|many
CSVEDGGTSEQFF
TGCAGCGTTGAGGATGGGGGGACGAGCGAGCAGTTCTTC
>TRBV25-1|14|-|TRBJ2-2|medium-sized
CASGGHTNTGELFF
TGTGCCAGCGGGGGACATACGAACACCGGGGAGCTGTTTTTT
>TRBV9|15|-|TRBJ1-5|many
CASSVSGGSNQPQHF
TGTGCCAGCAGCGTAAGCGGAGGTAGCAATCAGCCCCAGCATTTT
>TRBV3-1|14|TRBD2|TRBJ2-5|many
CASSPTSGEETQYF
TGTGCCAGCAGCCCGACTAGCGGGGAAGAGACCCAGTACTTC
>TRBV13|16|TRBD2|TRBJ2-1|medium-sized
CASSLEGRGGRNEQFF
TGTGCCAGCAGCTTAGAGGGGCGGGGGGGCCGCAATGAGCAGTTCTTC
>TRBV12-3/TRBV12-4|12|-|TRBJ2-7|medium-sized
CASSITYYEQYF
TGTGCCAGCAGTATTACCTACTACGAGCAGTACTTC
>TRBV30|13|-|TRBJ2-7|-
CAWSVLGPGEQYF
TGTGCCTGGAGTGTACTGGGTCCTGGGGAGCAGTACTTC
>TRBV20-1|16|-|TRBJ1-4|many
CRAPRGAGATNEKLFF
TGCAGGGCCCCCCGGGGGGCAGGGGCAACTAATGAAAAACTGTTTTTT
>TRBV3-1|14|-|TRBJ1-2|medium-sized
CASSSERGLHGYTF
TGTGCCAGCAGCAGCGAGAGGGGGTTACATGGCTACACCTTC
>TRBV2|15|TRBD1|TRBJ2-7|medium-sized
CASKQDRALTYEQYF
TGTGCCAGCAAACAAGACAGGGCTTTGACCTACGAGCAGTACTTC
>TRBV13|14|TRBD1|TRBJ2-7|medium-sized
CASRSDRGSGKQYF
TGTGCCAGCAGATCCGACAGGGGGTCAGGCAAGCAGTACTTC
>TRBV7-9|14|-|TRBJ2-3|many
CASSFITDTDTQYF
TGTGCCAGCAGCTTTATAACCGATACAGATACGCAGTATTTT
>TRBV7-2|16|TRBD2|TRBJ2-1|many
CASSLSGASSYNEQFF
TGTGCCAGCAGCTTGAGCGGGGCCAGCTCCTACAATGAGCAGTTCTTC
>TRBV9|12|-|TRBJ2-3|medium-sized
CASSLGGDTQYF
TGTGCCAGCAGTTTGGGTGGAGATACGCAGTATTTT
>TRBV5-1|13|TRBD1|TRBJ2-1|many
CASSGQGHNEQFF
TGCGCCAGCAGTGGACAGGGTCACAATGAGCAGTTCTTC
>TRBV4-1|19|TRBD2|TRBJ2-3|many
CASSQDGLAGVFRTDTQYF
TGCGCCAGCAGCCAAGATGGCCTAGCGGGAGTATTTCGTACAGATACGCAGTATTTT
>TRBV3-1|13|-|TRBJ2-7|many
CASSGSGTYEQYF
TGTGCCAGCAGTGGTAGCGGTACCTACGAGCAGTACTTC
>TRBV7-9|14|-|TRBJ1-1|many
CASSLQGMNTEAFF
TGTGCCAGCAGCTTACAGGGGATGAACACTGAAGCTTTCTTT
>TRBV5-4|16|-|TRBJ1-3|many
CASSLKTGRDGNTIYF
TGTGCCAGCAGCTTGAAGACAGGTCGGGATGGAAACACCATATATTTT
>TRBV7-9|14|-|TRBJ1-1|many
CASSLGTSDTEAFF
TGTGCCAGCAGCTTGGGCACCTCAGACACTGAAGCTTTCTTT
>TRBV2|14|-|TRBJ1-1|many
CASSALTWNTEAFF
TGTGCCAGCAGCGCCCTTACATGGAACACTGAAGCTTTCTTT
>TRBV6-1|13|-|TRBJ1-3|many
CASRRDSGNTIYF
TGTGCCAGCCGAAGGGACTCTGGAAACACCATATATTTT
>TRBV10-3|14|-|TRBJ2-2|many
CAIKGECNTGELFF
TGTGCCATCAAGGGAGAATGCAACACCGGGGAGCTGTTTTTT
>TRBV15|15|-|TRBJ2-4|few
CATSIGPLAKNIKYF
TGTGCCACCAGCATCGGCCCCCTAGCTAAAAACATTAAGTACTTC
>TRBV7-6|13|TRBD1|TRBJ1-6|many
CASSGQGNSPLHF
TGTGCCAGCAGCGGACAGGGCAATTCACCCCTCCACTTT
>TRBV2|15|-|TRBJ1-5|few
CASSPDGVRNQPQHF
TGTGCCAGCAGCCCCGACGGTGTGCGCAATCAGCCCCAGCATTTT
>TRBV27|14|-|TRBJ2-2|medium-sized
CASSLSADTGELFF
TGTGCCAGCAGTTTATCAGCAGACACCGGGGAGCTGTTTTTT
>TRBV20-1|22|TRBD2|TRBJ2-1|-
CSARDLGRGGTSGFSFYNEQFF
TGCAGTGCTAGAGATCTTGGCAGGGGGGGGACTAGCGGGTTTAGCTTCTACAATGAGCAGTTCTTC
>TRBV6-1|16|TRBD1|TRBJ2-2|few
CASSVATGGIAGELFF
TGTGCCAGCAGTGTAGCCACAGGGGGCATCGCCGGGGAGCTGTTTTTT
>TRBV24-1|15|-|TRBJ1-1|medium-sized
CATSESSNAGTEAFF
TGTGCCACCAGTGAATCCTCCAATGCTGGCACTGAAGCTTTCTTT
>TRBV9|14|-|TRBJ1-1|many
CASSETGGGTEAFF
TGTGCCAGCAGCGAGACCGGGGGGGGCACTGAAGCTTTCTTT
>TRBV5-6|16|-|TRBJ2-7|many
CASSLYDRGGAYEQYF
TGTGCCAGCAGCTTATACGACAGAGGAGGGGCCTACGAGCAGTACTTC
>TRBV4-3|15|TRBD2|TRBJ2-7|-
CASSQVLAGAYEQYF
TGCGCCAGCAGCCAAGTTTTAGCGGGAGCATACGAGCAGTACTTC
>TRBV7-9|12|-|TRBJ1-2|medium-sized
CASSSGAYGYTF
TGTGCCAGCAGCTCGGGGGCCTATGGCTACACCTTC